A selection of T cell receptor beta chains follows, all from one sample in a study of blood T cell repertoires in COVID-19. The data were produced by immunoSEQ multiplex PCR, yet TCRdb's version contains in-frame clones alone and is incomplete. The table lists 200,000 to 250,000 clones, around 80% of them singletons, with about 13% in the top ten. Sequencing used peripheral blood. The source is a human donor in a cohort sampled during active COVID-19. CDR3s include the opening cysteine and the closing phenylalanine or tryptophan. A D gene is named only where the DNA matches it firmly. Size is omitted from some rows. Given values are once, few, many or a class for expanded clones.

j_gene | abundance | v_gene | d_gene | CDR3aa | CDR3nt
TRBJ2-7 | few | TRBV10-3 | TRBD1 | CAISPWTGMNEQYF | TGTGCCATCAGTCCTTGGACAGGGATGAACGAGCAGTACTTC
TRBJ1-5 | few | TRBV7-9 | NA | CASSSGINPQHF | TGTGCCAGCAGCTCCGGGATCAACCCCCAGCATTTT
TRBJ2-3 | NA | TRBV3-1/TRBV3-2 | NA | CASSLLAADTQYF | TGTGCCAGCAGCCTCTTAGCGGCGGATACGCAGTATTTT
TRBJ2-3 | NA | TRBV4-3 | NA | CASSQEYVASTDTQYF | TGCGCCAGCAGCCAAGAATATGTGGCTAGCACAGATACGCAGTATTTT
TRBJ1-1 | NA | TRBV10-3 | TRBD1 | CAISEPIGTGSEAFF | TGTGCCATCAGTGAGCCGATAGGGACAGGGAGTGAAGCTTTCTTT
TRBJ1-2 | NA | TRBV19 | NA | CASSIRTGFNYGYTF | TGTGCCAGTAGTATACGAACAGGCTTTAACTATGGCTACACCTTC
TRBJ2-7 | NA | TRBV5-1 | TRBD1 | CANSLSATGFTYEQYF | TGCGCCAACAGCTTGTCAGCGACAGGGTTTACGTACGAGCAGTACTTC
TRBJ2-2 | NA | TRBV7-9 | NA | CASSPAGIGELFF | TGTGCCAGCAGCCCAGCAGGGATCGGGGAGCTGTTTTTT
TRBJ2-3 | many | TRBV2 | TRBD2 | CASSAASLAAQWTDTQYF | TGTGCCAGCAGTGCGGCCTCACTAGCGGCACAATGGACAGATACGCAGTATTTT
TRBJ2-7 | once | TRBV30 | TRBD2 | CAWTVRLAHEQYF | TGTGCCTGGACCGTGAGACTAGCCCACGAGCAGTACTTC
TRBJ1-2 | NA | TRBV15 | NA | CATSRDYNNYGYTF | TGTGCCACCAGCAGAGATTATAATAACTATGGCTACACCTTC
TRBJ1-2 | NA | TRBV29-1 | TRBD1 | CSARGQGGNYGYTF | TGCAGCGCCCGGGGACAGGGAGGAAACTATGGCTACACCTTC
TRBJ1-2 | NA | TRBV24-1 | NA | CATSEATGSYGYTF | TGTGCCACCAGTGAAGCTACAGGGAGCTATGGCTACACCTTC
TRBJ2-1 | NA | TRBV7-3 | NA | CASSVTQGYNEQFF | TGTGCCAGCAGCGTCACCCAGGGTTACAATGAGCAGTTCTTC
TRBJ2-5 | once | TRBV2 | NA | CASTLDRYQETQYF | TGTGCCAGCACCTTAGACAGGTACCAAGAGACCCAGTACTTC
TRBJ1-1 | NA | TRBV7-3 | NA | CASSLSGGSAEAFF | TGTGCCAGCAGCTTAAGCGGCGGGTCCGCCGAAGCTTTCTTT
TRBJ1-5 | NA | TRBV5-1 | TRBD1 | CASSPGQGGQPQHF | TGCGCCAGCAGCCCTGGACAGGGCGGGCAGCCCCAGCATTTT
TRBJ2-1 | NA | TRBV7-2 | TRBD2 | CASSRLAGFPSYNEQFF | TGTGCCAGCAGTAGACTAGCGGGATTCCCCTCCTACAATGAGCAGTTCTTC
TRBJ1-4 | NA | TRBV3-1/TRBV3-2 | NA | CASSQEYLGGEKLFF | TGTGCCAGCAGCCAAGAGTATCTGGGGGGTGAAAAACTGTTTTTT
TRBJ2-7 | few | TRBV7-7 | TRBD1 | CASSLGTENYEQYF | TGTGCTAGCAGCTTAGGGACAGAGAACTACGAGCAGTACTTC
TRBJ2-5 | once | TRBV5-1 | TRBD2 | CASSLEVGLAGVGDF | TGCGCCAGCAGCTTGGAGGTTGGACTAGCGGGAGTGGGGGACTTC
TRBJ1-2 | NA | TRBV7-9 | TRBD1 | CASSLDGGTDYGYTF | TGTGCCAGCAGCTTAGATGGCGGGACAGACTATGGCTACACCTTC
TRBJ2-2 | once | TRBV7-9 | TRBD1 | CASSLAQGDVGELFF | TGTGCCAGCAGCTTAGCCCAGGGGGACGTCGGGGAGCTGTTTTTT
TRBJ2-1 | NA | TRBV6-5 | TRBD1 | CASSYPRGIEQFF | TGTGCCAGCAGTTACCCCAGGGGGATTGAGCAGTTCTTC
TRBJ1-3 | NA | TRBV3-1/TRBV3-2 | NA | CASSGANHARNTIYF | TGTGCCAGCAGCGGGGCTAATCACGCACGAAACACCATATATTTT
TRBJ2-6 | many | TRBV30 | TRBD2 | CAWTSGVSGANVLTF | TGTGCCTGGACTAGCGGGGTCTCTGGGGCCAACGTCCTGACTTTC
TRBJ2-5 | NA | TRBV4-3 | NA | CASSQRNGETQYF | TGCGCCAGCAGCCAAAGAAACGGAGAGACCCAGTACTTC
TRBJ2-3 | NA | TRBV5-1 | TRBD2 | CASSQPLAVGPDTQYF | TGCGCCAGCAGCCAGCCGCTAGCGGTAGGGCCAGATACGCAGTATTTT
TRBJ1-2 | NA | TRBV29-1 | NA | CSALQGNGYTF | TGCAGCGCCCTGCAGGGAAATGGCTACACCTTC
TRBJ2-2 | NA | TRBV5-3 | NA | CATRRNKELFF | TGTGCCACGAGGAGAAATAAAGAGCTGTTTTTT
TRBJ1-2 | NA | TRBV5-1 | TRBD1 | CASSLRDRGEDYGYTF | TGCGCCAGCAGCCTCCGGGACAGGGGGGAGGATTATGGCTACACCTTC
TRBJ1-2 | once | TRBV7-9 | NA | CASSHGWIDYGYTF | TGTGCCAGCAGCCACGGGTGGATCGACTATGGCTACACCTTC
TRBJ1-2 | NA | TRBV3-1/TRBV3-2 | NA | CASSQDPSLMAGPRGYTF | TGTGCCAGCAGCCAAGATCCTTCCCTAATGGCAGGGCCGAGAGGCTACACCTTC
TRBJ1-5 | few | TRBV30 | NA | CAWSVGGGYQPQHF | TGTGCCTGGAGTGTAGGGGGGGGATATCAGCCCCAGCATTTT
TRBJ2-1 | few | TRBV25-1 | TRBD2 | CASSPPGLAGREQFF | TGTGCCAGCAGTCCCCCGGGACTAGCGGGACGAGAGCAGTTCTTC
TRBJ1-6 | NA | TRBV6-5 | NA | CASSYQGLNSPLHF | TGTGCCAGCAGTTATCAGGGGTTAAATTCACCCCTCCACTTT
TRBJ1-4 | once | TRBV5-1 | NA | CASSLSEQEKLFF | TGCGCCAGCAGCTTGTCGGAACAGGAAAAACTGTTTTTT
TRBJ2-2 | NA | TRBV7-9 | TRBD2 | CASSLEGLAGSSGELFF | TGTGCCAGCAGCTTAGAGGGACTAGCGGGATCGTCCGGGGAGCTGTTTTTT
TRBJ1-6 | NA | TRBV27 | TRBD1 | CASSFRGPSSYNSPLHF | TGTGCCAGCAGTTTCAGGGGGCCGAGCTCCTATAATTCACCCCTCCACTTT
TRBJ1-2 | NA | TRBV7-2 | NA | CASSLEVGGLLYGYTF | TGTGCCAGCAGCTTAGAGGTCGGGGGGCTCCTCTATGGCTACACCTTC
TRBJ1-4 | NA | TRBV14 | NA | CASSQDGQTNEKLFF | TGTGCCAGCAGCCAAGATGGGCAGACTAATGAAAAACTGTTTTTT
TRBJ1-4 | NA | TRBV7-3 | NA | CASSLTPKETNEKLFF | TGTGCCAGCAGCTTAACTCCCAAGGAGACTAATGAAAAACTGTTTTTT
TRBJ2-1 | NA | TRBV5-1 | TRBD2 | CASSFVAGGRNEQFF | TGCGCCAGCAGCTTTGTGGCGGGAGGGCGGAATGAGCAGTTCTTC
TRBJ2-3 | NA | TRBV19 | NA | CASSMGYTDTQYF | TGTGCCAGTAGTATGGGCTATACAGATACGCAGTATTTT
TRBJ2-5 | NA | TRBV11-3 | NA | CASSLDPRGDAQETQYF | TGTGCCAGCAGCTTAGATCCCAGGGGGGATGCCCAAGAGACCCAGTACTTC
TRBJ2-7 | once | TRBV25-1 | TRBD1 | CASSAGTGTYEQYF | TGTGCCAGCAGTGCTGGGACAGGGACCTACGAGCAGTACTTC
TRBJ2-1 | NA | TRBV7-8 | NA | CASSLALRGGAFF | TGTGCCAGCAGCTTAGCTTTGCGCGGCGGGGCGTTCTTC
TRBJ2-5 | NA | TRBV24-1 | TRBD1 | CATSDPTGGQETQYF | TGTGCCACCAGTGATCCGACAGGGGGCCAAGAGACCCAGTACTTC
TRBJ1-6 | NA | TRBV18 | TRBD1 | CASSERDRGWALHF | TGTGCCAGCTCAGAACGGGACAGGGGATGGGCCCTCCACTTT
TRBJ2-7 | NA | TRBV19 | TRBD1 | CASSTGTGPYEQYF | TGTGCCAGTAGTACCGGGACAGGTCCCTACGAGCAGTACTTC
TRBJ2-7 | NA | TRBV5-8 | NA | CASSFVGTGPYEQYF | TGTGCCAGCAGCTTCGTCGGGACTGGCCCCTACGAGCAGTACTTC
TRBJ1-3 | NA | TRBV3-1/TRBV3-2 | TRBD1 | CASSQALGTDGNTIYF | TGTGCCAGCAGCCAAGCTCTCGGGACAGATGGAAACACCATATATTTT
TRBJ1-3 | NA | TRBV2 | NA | CASSEESSTIYF | TGTGCCAGCAGTGAAGAGAGTTCGACCATATATTTT
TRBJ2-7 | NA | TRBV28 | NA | CASNAVGMSSYEQYF | TGTGCCAGCAACGCAGTGGGCATGAGCTCCTACGAGCAGTACTTC
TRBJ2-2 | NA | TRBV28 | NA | CASSPVGAGELFF | TGTGCCAGCAGTCCCGTAGGGGCCGGGGAGCTGTTTTTT